The entry below describes one TCR beta chain. The antigen remains undetermined. From the RT-PCR reads, TCRdb called clonotypes with MiXCR, one entry per CDR3 protein. The table shows around 470,000 distinct CDR3 sequences, with approximately 7.2% occurring only once. This sample stems from a study of response to subunit inactivated influenza vaccine. V lost 6 bases and J lost 6, with 9 bases in between. The CDR3 covers 12 residues. Germline V gene lookup returns CDR1 MNHNY and CDR2 SVGAGI (reference sequence). Study observations and caveats: That few new T cells are recruited by each seasonal influenza vaccination was the authors' suggestion.

The sequenced sample was PBMCs from blood, obtained less than 30 months after vaccination. The chain couples TRBV6-6 to TRBJ1-3, with unresolved D. The clonotype comes from a man between 50 and 70 years old who received an inactivated influenza vaccine. The CDR3, as DNA: TGTGCCAGCAGGGACGACTTAAACACCATATATTTT. Protein: CASRDDLNTIYF.